These 7 T cell receptor beta chains were all obtained from the same sample, sequenced in a study of blood T cell repertoires in COVID-19. Clones were sequenced by immunoSEQ multiplex PCR, and TCRdb holds only the in-frame ones, with some missing. This sample has around 150,000 clones, with 88% found just once. Specimen: PBMCs or T cells enriched from blood (not recorded which). The receptors derive from a woman in her 50s who had recovered from COVID-19.

V usage is TRBV29-1 and J usage is TRBJ1-1, with D possibly being TRBD1 (6 bases). This CDR3 is 12 amino acids long. Trimming took off 7 bases at V and 1 base at J, with 10 bases between the two ends. Germline lookup yields CDR1 SQVTM and CDR2 ANQGSEA. This CDR3 reads CSAGTQNTEAFF. The CDR3 DNA sequence: TGCAGCGCCGGGACACAGAACACTGAAGCTTTCTTT.

This rearrangement joins TRBV5-1 to TRBJ1-2; TRBD1 might be the D (6 bases). V dropped 0 bases and J dropped 4 bases, with 10 bases sitting between them. Germline V gene data show CDR1 as SGHRS and CDR2 as YFSETQ. The CDR3 totals 14 residues. CDR3 loop: CASSLAGGLYGYTF. CDR3 nucleotide sequence: TGCGCCAGCAGCTTGGCCGGGGGGCTCTATGGCTACACCTTC.

The chain uses TRBV4-2 and TRBJ2-7; TRBD1 matches 9 bases. Losses at the gene ends were 4 bases for V and 2 bases for J; bases not matched to a gene: 9. The length of the CDR3 is 16 residues. CDR1 is LGHNA, CDR2 YNFKEQ, per germline. CDR3 in amino acids: CASSRNSGTGTYEQYF. The CDR3 DNA reads TGTGCCAGCAGCCGTAACTCCGGGACAGGGACCTACGAGCAGTACTTC.

The rearrangement links TRBV2 to TRBJ2-7; 8 bases map to TRBD2. V was clipped by 4 bases and J by 6 bases; unmatched bases: 11. The germline V gene has CDR1 SNHLY and CDR2 FYNNEI. The CDR3 has 15 residues. In DNA, the CDR3 is TGTGCCAGCAGTGTTTTTTCCGGGAGGGAGGCCGAGCAGTACTTC. It specifies CASSVFSGREAEQYF. The full variable domain, in which reference TRBV2 and TRBJ2-7 provide the parts outside the CDR3, is EPEVTQTPSHQVTQMGQEVILRCVPISNHLYFYWYRQILGQKVEFLVSFYNNEISEKSEIFDDQFSVERPDGSNFTLKIRSTKLEDSAMYFCASSVFSGREAEQYFGPGTRLTVT.

This clone has a single count. The CDR3 DNA follows: TGCGCCAGCAGACCGCCGGGACAGGGGGCCACCGGGGAGCTGTTTTTT. This translates into CASRPPGQGATGELFF. The chain employs TRBV10-1 and TRBJ2-2, with 12 bases identical to TRBD1. The CDR3 spans 16 residues. CDR1 is WNHNN, CDR2 SYGVQD, per germline (reference sequence). V shed 6 bases and J 4 bases; nucleotides not matched to a gene: 6.

The rearrangement links TRBV15 to TRBJ2-3; 11 bases agree with TRBD2. This CDR3 region has 15 residues. Trimming removed 9 bases from V and 5 bases from J; junction bases left unmatched: 10. Per the germline V gene, CDR1 is LNHNV and CDR2 is YYDKDF (reference sequence). The CDR3 loop is CATGTQGLAVDTQYF. The CDR3 DNA follows: TGTGCCACGGGGACCCAGGGACTAGCGGTAGATACGCAGTATTTT. Supplemented by reference TRBV15 and TRBJ2-3, the full variable domain reads DAMVIQNPRYQVTQFGKPVTLSCSQTLNHNVMYWYQQKSSQAPKLLFHYYDKDFNNEADTPDNFQSRRPNTSFCFLDIRSPGLGDTAMYLCATGTQGLAVDTQYFGPGTRLTVL.

V is TRBV29-1 and J is TRBJ1-1; D might be TRBD1 (5 bases). The CDR3 has 10 residues. CDR1 is SQVTM, CDR2 ANQGSEA, per germline. Trimming pared 7 bases from V and 6 bases from J, leaving 9 bases between. As DNA, the CDR3 is TGCAGCGCTACGACAGCTGAAGCTTTCTTT. Translated, it gives CSATTAEAFF. The complete variable domain, with remaining parts taken from reference TRBV29-1 and TRBJ1-1, reads SAVISQKPSRDICQRGTSLTIQCQVDSQVTMMFWYRQQPGQSLTLIATANQGSEATYESGFVIDKFPISRPNLTFSTLTVSNMSPEDSSIYLCSATTAEAFFGQGTRLTVV.